Sequencing of this T cell receptor (beta chain) was carried out in a study of T-cell memory formation after mild COVID-19. The study's findings and limits: Contracting clones from day 15 to 85 showed balanced CD4/CD8; later expanders favored CD4+.

The germline V and J ends were trimmed by 2 bases and 3 bases, with 9 bases remaining between them. The germline V gene has CDR1 KGHDR and CDR2 SFDVKD. CDR3 length equals 14 residues. A few counts support this clonotype. Its antigen is not known. TCRdb used MiXCR to reprocess the 5' RACE reads, holding one entry per CDR3 protein. The sample lists about 210,000 distinct CDR3 sequences; around 30% were seen once. This clonotype originated in an adult woman who had mild COVID-19 (a few samples of this study predate the infection). Cell type and time point are not known. J is TRBJ2-5 and V is TRBV24-1; D is perhaps TRBD1 (5 bases). What was sequenced was PBMCs or a T cell subset sorted from them (not recorded which). The CDR3 reads CATSDSGSEETQYF. In DNA form, the CDR3 reads TGTGCCACCAGTGATTCAGGGTCGGAAGAGACCCAGTACTTC.